A selection of T cell receptor beta chains follows, all from one sample in a study of cytomegalovirus exposure and HLA in healthy donors. Produced via immunoSEQ multiplex PCR; TCRdb's table is partial and in-frame only. The table lists approximately 93,000 clones, around three quarters of them singletons. The source material was PBMCs. All receptors come from a male donor in good health and CMV-seropositive. Both conserved end residues are part of each CDR3. Fields, in order: V gene, J gene, clone size, D gene, CDR3 DNA, CDR3 protein. The D gene is left open where the match is weak. Some rows have no size entry. The others give once, few or many, or a class for an expanded clone.

v_call: TRBV30; j_call: TRBJ1-2; clone_size: -; d_call: -; cdr3_nt: TGTGCCTGGAGTGTACGGGTCGTGAACTATGGCTACACCTTC; cdr3_aa: CAWSVRVVNYGYTF
v_call: TRBV18; j_call: TRBJ1-5; clone_size: -; d_call: TRBD1; cdr3_nt: TGTGCCAGCTCCACAGGGGCTGGAGGCAATCAGCCCCAGCATTTT; cdr3_aa: CASSTGAGGNQPQHF
v_call: TRBV5-1; j_call: TRBJ2-5; clone_size: -; d_call: TRBD2; cdr3_nt: TGCGCCAGCAGCTGGAGACTAGCGGGGGACCAAGAGACCCAGTACTTC; cdr3_aa: CASSWRLAGDQETQYF
v_call: TRBV7-9; j_call: TRBJ1-2; clone_size: -; d_call: TRBD1; cdr3_nt: TGTGCCAGCAGCCTTGGGACAGGGGGCGACGGCTACACCTTC; cdr3_aa: CASSLGTGGDGYTF
v_call: TRBV4-1; j_call: TRBJ2-1; clone_size: -; d_call: -; cdr3_nt: TGCGCCAGCAGCCAAGAGACTTTTCAGTTCTTC; cdr3_aa: CASSQETFQFF
v_call: TRBV7-2; j_call: TRBJ2-7; clone_size: few; d_call: -; cdr3_nt: TGTGCCAGCAGCTTAGCTGGGAGCTCCTACGAGCAGTACTTC; cdr3_aa: CASSLAGSSYEQYF
v_call: TRBV9; j_call: TRBJ1-1; clone_size: -; d_call: TRBD1; cdr3_nt: TGTGCCAGCCGGACAGGGAACACTGAAGCTTTCTTT; cdr3_aa: CASRTGNTEAFF
v_call: TRBV6-5; j_call: TRBJ2-7; clone_size: -; d_call: TRBD1; cdr3_nt: TGTGCCAGCAGTGGGGACAGCTACGAGCAGTACTTC; cdr3_aa: CASSGDSYEQYF
v_call: TRBV4-1; j_call: TRBJ2-5; clone_size: -; d_call: TRBD2; cdr3_nt: TGCGCCAGCAGCCAAGTGAGGGGGGGACTAGCGGGAAAAGAGACCCAGTACTTC; cdr3_aa: CASSQVRGGLAGKETQYF
v_call: TRBV6-6; j_call: TRBJ1-6; clone_size: -; d_call: TRBD1; cdr3_nt: TGTGCCAGCAGTCGGGGACAGGACGCCCGGTCACCCCTCCACTTT; cdr3_aa: CASSRGQDARSPLHF
v_call: TRBV4-3; j_call: TRBJ1-2; clone_size: -; d_call: -; cdr3_nt: TGCGCCAGCAGCCCCAGACAGGCTGACTATGGCTACACCTTC; cdr3_aa: CASSPRQADYGYTF
v_call: TRBV5-5; j_call: TRBJ2-5; clone_size: -; d_call: TRBD2; cdr3_nt: TGTGCTAGTAAAAACACCCGGACTAGCGGGGTGATCCAAGAGACCCAGTACTTC; cdr3_aa: CASKNTRTSGVIQETQYF
v_call: TRBV27; j_call: TRBJ1-6; clone_size: once; d_call: TRBD1; cdr3_nt: TGTGCCAGCAGCGGACAGGGGGCGCGGGGTTCACCCCTCCACTTT; cdr3_aa: CASSGQGARGSPLHF
v_call: TRBV2; j_call: TRBJ1-6; clone_size: -; d_call: -; cdr3_nt: TGTGCCAGCGGACAGTCCCGCGCCAATTCACCCCTCCACTTT; cdr3_aa: CASGQSRANSPLHF
v_call: TRBV13; j_call: TRBJ1-2; clone_size: -; d_call: -; cdr3_nt: TGTGCCAGCAGCCCCCGGACTAATGGCTACACCTTC; cdr3_aa: CASSPRTNGYTF
v_call: TRBV2; j_call: TRBJ1-1; clone_size: few; d_call: -; cdr3_nt: TGTGCCAGCAGTGAACCGGGGGATACTGAAGCTTTCTTT; cdr3_aa: CASSEPGDTEAFF
v_call: TRBV15; j_call: TRBJ1-5; clone_size: -; d_call: -; cdr3_nt: TGTGCCACCAGCAGGGGCGACAGGCTCGACCAGCCCCAGCATTTT; cdr3_aa: CATSRGDRLDQPQHF
v_call: TRBV5-1; j_call: TRBJ2-7; clone_size: -; d_call: TRBD1; cdr3_nt: TGCGCCAGCAGCTATGGACAGGGGAAGTACTTC; cdr3_aa: CASSYGQGKYF
v_call: TRBV30; j_call: TRBJ2-7; clone_size: -; d_call: TRBD1; cdr3_nt: TGTGCCTGGGACGGACAGGGGACCTCCTACGAGCAGTACTTC; cdr3_aa: CAWDGQGTSYEQYF
v_call: TRBV19; j_call: TRBJ1-2; clone_size: -; d_call: TRBD1; cdr3_nt: TGTGCCAGTAGTATAGGTACAGGGGATAACTATGGCTACACCTTC; cdr3_aa: CASSIGTGDNYGYTF
v_call: TRBV19; j_call: TRBJ1-5; clone_size: -; d_call: TRBD1; cdr3_nt: TGTGCCAGTGTACCGATCGGGGACAGTACAATTCCTCAGCCCCAGCATTTT; cdr3_aa: CASVPIGDSTIPQPQHF
v_call: TRBV30; j_call: TRBJ2-3; clone_size: -; d_call: -; cdr3_nt: TGTGCCTGGGCTAGTGGAGGCACAGATACGCAGTATTTT; cdr3_aa: CAWASGGTDTQYF
v_call: TRBV19; j_call: TRBJ1-5; clone_size: -; d_call: TRBD1; cdr3_nt: TGTGCCAGTAGTATAGATCGCGGACAGGGAAAGCTGAGGCGTGGTCAGCCCCAGCATTTT; cdr3_aa: CASSIDRGQGKLRRGQPQHF
v_call: TRBV7-9; j_call: TRBJ1-2; clone_size: -; d_call: -; cdr3_nt: TGTGCCAGCAGCCACCCGGGGTTCTATGGCTACACCTTC; cdr3_aa: CASSHPGFYGYTF
v_call: TRBV6-6; j_call: TRBJ2-2; clone_size: -; d_call: TRBD2; cdr3_nt: TGTGCCAGCAGTTACGAGGCTAGCGGGGGCACCGGGGAGCTGTTTTTT; cdr3_aa: CASSYEASGGTGELFF
v_call: TRBV6-6; j_call: TRBJ2-5; clone_size: once; d_call: -; cdr3_nt: TGTGCCAGCAGTCTCGCGGGGAGCCAAGAGACCCAGTACTTC; cdr3_aa: CASSLAGSQETQYF
v_call: TRBV30; j_call: TRBJ1-3; clone_size: -; d_call: -; cdr3_nt: TGTGCCTGGACAACTGGAAACACCATATATTTT; cdr3_aa: CAWTTGNTIYF
v_call: TRBV5-8; j_call: TRBJ1-2; clone_size: once; d_call: -; cdr3_nt: TGTGCCAGCAGCGTAGGACAGTTTAACTATGGCTACACCTTC; cdr3_aa: CASSVGQFNYGYTF
v_call: TRBV5-4; j_call: TRBJ2-7; clone_size: once; d_call: TRBD2; cdr3_nt: TGTGCCAGCAGCCTCCCGGGACTAGCATCCTACGAGCAGTACTTC; cdr3_aa: CASSLPGLASYEQYF
v_call: TRBV27; j_call: TRBJ1-6; clone_size: once; d_call: -; cdr3_nt: TGTGCCAGCAGTAGAGGAAAGAATAATTCACCCCTCCACTTT; cdr3_aa: CASSRGKNNSPLHF
v_call: TRBV6-5; j_call: TRBJ1-2; clone_size: -; d_call: TRBD1; cdr3_nt: TGTGCCAGCAGGCGGGACAGCCGCTCACACTACACCTTC; cdr3_aa: CASRRDSRSHYTF